This T cell receptor beta chain was captured in a study of radiation and T cells in renal cell carcinoma. As to time point: blood 2 weeks post-SBRT. Treatment reported: 15 Gy SBRT to primary tumor, nephrectomy 4 weeks later. Generated by immunoSEQ multiplex PCR, the TCRdb table keeps only in-frame clones and is missing some. This table holds some 130,000 clones, around 90% found once. The sequencing used blood, collected from a patient whose treatment included radiotherapy and nephrectomy. This TCR came from a woman in her 70s with renal cell carcinoma.

CDR3 sequence: CASTADRGKYEQYF. CDR3 coding DNA: TGTGCCAGCACCGCTGACAGGGGAAAGTACGAGCAGTACTTC. The chain is built from TRBV27 and TRBJ2-7; TRBD1 aligns across 8 bases. V was pared by 7 bases and J by 4 bases, with 9 bases of the junction left unmatched. Looked up from germline, CDR1 is MNHEY and CDR2 is SMNVEV (reference sequence). CDR3 length: 14 amino acids.